A selection of T cell receptor beta chains follows, all from one sample in a study of T cells in Graves' hyperthyroidism and ophthalmopathy. TCRdb recomputed calls from the multiplex PCR reads with MiXCR, one row per CDR3 protein. The sample records roughly 500,000 distinct CDR3 sequences, 46% being singletons. Sequencing was done on a sample of peripheral blood or thyroid tissue (not recorded which). These receptor sequences come from an adult woman with Graves' disease, either hyperthyroidism or ophthalmopathy (not recorded which). CDR3s include the opening cysteine and the closing phenylalanine or tryptophan. A D gene is named only where the DNA matches it firmly. Not all rows give a size; the values are once, few, many and, for expanded clones, a class.

V gene: TRBV10-3; CDR3 length: 15; clone size: -; D gene: -; CDR3 protein: CASSLGSGPTYEQYF
V gene: TRBV5-1; CDR3 length: 19; clone size: few; D gene: TRBD2; CDR3 protein: CASSLSSGRTVSSYNEQYF
V gene: TRBV29-1; CDR3 length: 14; clone size: -; D gene: TRBD2; CDR3 protein: CSVGLAALSYEQYF
V gene: TRBV20-1; CDR3 length: 14; clone size: many; D gene: -; CDR3 protein: CSARLRGADTEAFF
V gene: TRBV20-1; CDR3 length: 12; clone size: once; D gene: TRBD2; CDR3 protein: CSARLAGSTQYF
V gene: TRBV5-1; CDR3 length: 14; clone size: many; D gene: TRBD1; CDR3 protein: CASSYDREFGGYTF
V gene: TRBV20-1; CDR3 length: 17; clone size: many; D gene: TRBD1; CDR3 protein: CSARPGQGMGHNSPLHF
V gene: TRBV20-1; CDR3 length: 17; clone size: -; D gene: -; CDR3 protein: CSAYTRDTSGRNYGYTF
V gene: TRBV6-1; CDR3 length: 15; clone size: -; D gene: TRBD2; CDR3 protein: CASRLSLAGVKTQYF
V gene: TRBV30; CDR3 length: 12; clone size: -; D gene: -; CDR3 protein: CAWSEVGAQSHF
V gene: TRBV7-2; CDR3 length: 13; clone size: -; D gene: TRBD1; CDR3 protein: CASSITGEQPQHF
V gene: TRBV29-1; CDR3 length: 14; clone size: -; D gene: -; CDR3 protein: CSVWGEGGLHGYTF
V gene: TRBV9; CDR3 length: 16; clone size: -; D gene: -; CDR3 protein: CASARGGVVANYGYTF
V gene: TRBV2; CDR3 length: 17; clone size: -; D gene: -; CDR3 protein: CASRRRGAQGGQETQYF
V gene: TRBV20-1; CDR3 length: 15; clone size: -; D gene: TRBD2; CDR3 protein: CSASASGQSSYEQYF
V gene: TRBV6-2/TRBV6-3; CDR3 length: 14; clone size: -; D gene: TRBD1; CDR3 protein: CASSRTGGNRPQHF
V gene: TRBV6-5; CDR3 length: 16; clone size: many; D gene: -; CDR3 protein: CASSQDPAGANSPLHF
V gene: TRBV20-1; CDR3 length: 16; clone size: -; D gene: TRBD2; CDR3 protein: CSASAGVPFGTYEQYF
V gene: TRBV10-2; CDR3 length: 14; clone size: -; D gene: -; CDR3 protein: CASTFGGNTGELFF
V gene: TRBV20-1; CDR3 length: 13; clone size: many; D gene: -; CDR3 protein: CSASSGITGELFF
V gene: TRBV2; CDR3 length: 14; clone size: -; D gene: -; CDR3 protein: CASEEGGEYSPLHF
V gene: TRBV5-1; CDR3 length: 15; clone size: -; D gene: -; CDR3 protein: CASRLGEANGNTIYF
V gene: TRBV28; CDR3 length: 16; clone size: -; D gene: -; CDR3 protein: CASSTSTGPTNYEQYF
V gene: TRBV10-3; CDR3 length: 14; clone size: once; D gene: -; CDR3 protein: CAIKAGQISYEQYF
V gene: TRBV6-5; CDR3 length: 16; clone size: many; D gene: -; CDR3 protein: CASSYSPGTPTGEQYF
V gene: TRBV2; CDR3 length: 13; clone size: -; D gene: TRBD1; CDR3 protein: CASVGTEISPLHF
V gene: TRBV20-1; CDR3 length: 16; clone size: many; D gene: -; CDR3 protein: CSAKISERGFSEKLFF
V gene: TRBV12-3/TRBV12-4; CDR3 length: 13; clone size: -; D gene: -; CDR3 protein: CASSQSGGSGYTF
V gene: TRBV19; CDR3 length: 13; clone size: -; D gene: -; CDR3 protein: CASSIQSFYGYTF
V gene: TRBV5-1; CDR3 length: 16; clone size: -; D gene: TRBD1; CDR3 protein: CASSQGQGHGYTEAFF
V gene: TRBV4-1; CDR3 length: 15; clone size: -; D gene: -; CDR3 protein: CASSQGVREPYGYTF
V gene: TRBV10-3; CDR3 length: 12; clone size: few; D gene: -; CDR3 protein: CATEGTGYGYTF
V gene: TRBV9; CDR3 length: 15; clone size: many; D gene: -; CDR3 protein: CASSVGRTSTGELFF
V gene: TRBV7-2; CDR3 length: 18; clone size: few; D gene: TRBD1; CDR3 protein: CASSLGPLGQGTNEKLFF
V gene: TRBV27; CDR3 length: 14; clone size: -; D gene: TRBD1; CDR3 protein: CASSSSQGRDGYTF
V gene: TRBV24-1; CDR3 length: 15; clone size: -; D gene: -; CDR3 protein: CATSDLTGSNQPQHF
V gene: TRBV12-3/TRBV12-4; CDR3 length: 15; clone size: many; D gene: -; CDR3 protein: CASRNRDGGNYGYTF
V gene: TRBV29-1; CDR3 length: 16; clone size: -; D gene: TRBD1; CDR3 protein: CSVDRDRGRSYNEQFF
V gene: TRBV29-1; CDR3 length: 14; clone size: -; D gene: TRBD1; CDR3 protein: CSGRQGARSGELFF
V gene: TRBV20-1; CDR3 length: 12; clone size: few; D gene: TRBD2; CDR3 protein: CSARDGLVTQYF
V gene: TRBV7-9; CDR3 length: 14; clone size: -; D gene: TRBD1; CDR3 protein: CASSPTDRAREQYF
V gene: TRBV19; CDR3 length: 13; clone size: -; D gene: -; CDR3 protein: CASAPLTNQPQHF
V gene: TRBV29-1; CDR3 length: 13; clone size: few; D gene: -; CDR3 protein: CSVEGGSVKSYTF
V gene: TRBV29-1; CDR3 length: 12; clone size: -; D gene: TRBD2; CDR3 protein: CSALGGGETQYF
V gene: TRBV29-1; CDR3 length: 15; clone size: -; D gene: TRBD2; CDR3 protein: CSVTGGGGSSYEQYF
V gene: TRBV7-9; CDR3 length: 18; clone size: -; D gene: TRBD1; CDR3 protein: CASSLASPGQGHQETQYF
V gene: TRBV20-1; CDR3 length: 12; clone size: -; D gene: -; CDR3 protein: CSAFKGTGELFF
V gene: TRBV10-3; CDR3 length: 16; clone size: once; D gene: -; CDR3 protein: CAISMDAQVDTGELFF
V gene: TRBV7-6; CDR3 length: 14; clone size: -; D gene: -; CDR3 protein: CASSLRGPPKTQYF
V gene: TRBV7-9; CDR3 length: 15; clone size: -; D gene: -; CDR3 protein: CASSPPSGQGTEAFF
V gene: TRBV24-1; CDR3 length: 15; clone size: few; D gene: -; CDR3 protein: CATSDSRVDTYEQYF
V gene: TRBV12-3/TRBV12-4; CDR3 length: 15; clone size: many; D gene: TRBD1; CDR3 protein: CASSLPDRGRSGYTF
V gene: TRBV7-2; CDR3 length: 14; clone size: -; D gene: -; CDR3 protein: CASSLTPGGGEAFF
V gene: TRBV19; CDR3 length: 12; clone size: -; D gene: TRBD1; CDR3 protein: CAREGQGGTQYF